This passage covers 2 T cell receptor beta chains from one sample sequenced in a study of shared clonotypes between healthy human individuals. Produced via immunoSEQ multiplex PCR; TCRdb's table is partial and in-frame only. This sample yields 950,000 to 1,200,000 clones, of which around 77% are seen a single time; about 0.89% belongs to the top ten. Sequencing was carried out using memory CD4+ T cells from PBMCs. Subset here: CD45RA-negative fraction. The receptors stem from a man between 18 and 29 years old in good health. Some clones in this sample may be carry-over from other donors' samples.

The chain recombines TRBV6-5 with TRBJ2-7; perhaps TRBD1 as D (6 bases). Trimming pared 9 bases from V and 3 bases from J, leaving 15 bases between. The CDR3 totals 13 residues. Germline CDR1 reads MNHEY; CDR2 reads SVGAGI. The CDR3 protein is CASSGTPFYEQYF. CDR3 nucleotide sequence: TGTGCCAGTTCGGGGACACCATTCTACGAGCAGTACTTC.

This chain uses TRBV29-1 with TRBJ2-3; 10 bases line up with TRBD2. CDR3 length: 15 amino acids. The V segment lost 4 bases and the J segment 0 bases; nucleotides outside the gene matches: 4. Germline CDR1 and CDR2: SQVTM and ANQGSEA. This chain's CDR3 is CSVVGTSESTDTQYF. The CDR3 DNA sequence: TGCAGCGTTGTCGGGACTAGCGAAAGCACAGATACGCAGTATTTT.